This TCR beta chain was obtained from a study of patients and donors after allogeneic stem cell transplantation. The V gene end was trimmed by 5 bases and the J gene end by 6 bases; junction bases not matched to a gene: 2. The germline V gene encodes CDR1 MNHNS and CDR2 SASEGT. CDR3 length: 13 amino acids. TCRdb analysed the RT-PCR reads with MiXCR anew, one entry per CDR3 protein. The data show around 150,000 distinct CDR3 sequences, about a third seen once. Sequencing was performed on blood, either unsorted or a sorted T cell fraction (not recorded which). The clonotype comes from a human donor who was either an allogeneic HSCT recipient or a stem cell or donor lymphocyte infusion donor (not recorded which). It is not recorded whose cells these are; they may come from a transplant donor. This chain connects TRBV6-1 to TRBJ1-5, with 9 bases aligning to TRBD1. The CDR3 DNA sequence: TGTGCCAGCAGTCGGGACAGGGTTCAGCCCCAGCATTTT. This sequence encodes CASSRDRVQPQHF.